What follows describes a single T cell receptor beta chain. What it recognizes is unknown. Germline V gene lookup returns CDR1 MDHEN and CDR2 SYDVKM. V was clipped by 7 bases and J by 3 bases; unmatched bases: 11. The CDR3 is 16 residues long. A multiplex PCR was run with 60 Vbeta primers and 13 Jbeta primers. Here immunoSEQ multiplex PCR was the method, and the copy in TCRdb shows in-frame clones only, minus some. The profile shows some 200,000 clones, approximately 82% of them singletons. The data originate from a study of cytomegalovirus exposure and HLA in healthy donors. As for the study in general: Membership in the Caucasian-associated ancestry cluster was found for 75% to 90% of 300 to 400 genotyped donors.

Study results and caveats: Clonal expansion, a later analysis showed, was greater in HLA-associated TCR beta chains than in equally common others. It is likely that the observed cluster of highly shared sequence variants was a sequencing artifact. An analysis done earlier found most TCR beta V segments productive about 87% or about 30% of the time.

The chain carries TRBV28 and TRBJ2-2; TRBD1 aligns across 7 bases. Sequencing was performed on PBMCs. This TCR derives from a man between 18 and 29 years old in good health and CMV-seronegative. This CDR3 is CASTDPGQLYTGELFF. The CDR3 nucleotides read TGTGCCAGCACCGACCCGGGACAGCTCTACACCGGGGAGCTGTTTTTT.